These 9 T cell receptor beta chains were sequenced from one sample in a study of spatial heterogeneity in lung cancer (dated by TCRdb to between 2017 and 2020). The sample's time point, from its label and the paper: sample taken at primary tumor resection. Whole RNA extracted from tumor and nontumor lung tissue, or from cryopreserved PBMC samples, was used for TCR sequencing without cell sorting. To prepare the library, 5' RACE was applied. The sequencer listed for this sample is NextSeq 500. TCRdb handled the public reads itself, with Q25 trimming in fastp and clone calling in MiXCR, and kept productive beta chains. Each entry merges the rows of one CDR3 protein and shows their most common DNA and genes. In all, the sample holds thousands of distinct CDR3 sequences, and 5.4% of those were seen once. The top ten clones comprise over 30% of the sample. The source was PBMCs, collected at surgery. These receptor sequences come from a male donor with early-stage non-small cell lung cancer.

This clonotype showed up many times. The V and J genes are TRBV20-1 and TRBJ1-6, with no clear D. Germline V gene sequence: CDR1 DFQATT, CDR2 SNEGSKA (reference sequence). The CDR3 has 16 residues. V was cut by 0 bases and J by 7 bases, with 16 bases left in between. The CDR3 reads CSARDQGGLGNSPLHF. DNA of the CDR3: TGCAGTGCTAGAGATCAAGGAGGCCTAGGGAATTCACCCCTCCACTTT.

This clonotype was seen at least ten times. The V gene is TRBV5-5, the J gene TRBJ2-7; 12 bases fit TRBD1. This CDR3 has 16 amino acids. V was clipped by 4 bases and J by 4 bases; unmatched bases: 9. Germline CDR1 SGHKS, CDR2 YYEKEE (reference sequence). CDR3 in amino acids: CASSTGTGGARYEQYF. DNA of the CDR3: TGTGCCAGCAGCACCGGGACAGGGGGCGCGAGGTACGAGCAGTACTTC.

A word on this clonotype: A much larger clone differs by one base, so this may be a read error. This chain uses TRBV18 with TRBJ2-1; 8 nucleotides agree with TRBD2. Trimming at V came to 3 bases and at J to 9 bases, leaving 10 bases not matched to a gene. Per the germline V gene, CDR1 is KGHSH and CDR2 is LQKENI. CDR3 length: 15 residues. CDR3 in DNA: TGTGCCAGCTCACCGGCAGCGGGAGTCCAAACTGAGCAGTTCTTC. Residues: CASSPAAGVQTEQFF.

This clonotype has ten or more counts. The chain has TRBV12-3 or TRBV12-4 and TRBJ2-7, with 8 bases that match TRBD1. The CDR3 loop spans 16 amino acids. V dropped 5 bases and J dropped 4; count of bases not matched to a gene: 13. CDR3 sequence (DNA): TGTGCCAGCAGTGTCCGACAGGGGCCAGGGTTGTACGAGCAGTACTTC. It is translated as CASSVRQGPGLYEQYF.

This clonotype was recorded many times. The chain is built from TRBV5-1 and TRBJ2-6; D unclear. The CDR3 length is 16 residues. Germline V gene sequence: CDR1 SGHRS, CDR2 YFSETQ. The ends were cut back, 4 bases at V and 0 bases at J, with 11 bases in the middle. This CDR3 is CASSPNPGSGANVLTF. Here the CDR3 DNA reads TGCGCCAGCAGCCCCAACCCAGGCTCTGGGGCCAACGTCCTGACTTTC.

This clonotype came up many times. The chain couples TRBV7-2 to TRBJ1-5; D gene unclear. This CDR3 comprises 17 residues. From germline, CDR1 is SGHTA and CDR2 FQGNSA. V was shortened by 4 bases and J by 2 bases, with 18 bases between the two germline ends. CDR3 nucleotides: TGTGCCAGCAGCTCTACTTGGACGGACGGAGGCAATCAGCCCCAGCATTTT. This encodes CASSSTWTDGGNQPQHF.

This clonotype was recorded at least ten times. The chain is built from TRBV5-1 and TRBJ1-1, with D uncertain. CDR3 length: 14 residues. V shed 0 bases and J shed 4 bases, with 10 bases lying between them. Germline lookup yields CDR1 SGHRS and CDR2 YFSETQ. The CDR3 coding sequence is TGCGCCAGCAGCTTGGGCTTTCGGCGCACTGAAGCTTTCTTT. Protein product: CASSLGFRRTEAFF. Drawing the rest from reference TRBV5-1 and TRBJ1-1, the complete variable domain is KAGVTQTPRYLIKTRGQQVTLSCSPISGHRSVSWYQQTPGQGLQFLFEYFSETQRNKGNFPGRFSGRQFSNSRSEMNVSTLELGDSALYLCASSLGFRRTEAFFGQGTRLTVV.

This clonotype occurred many times. The chain joins TRBV10-3 to TRBJ1-2; D unresolved. Germline V gives CDR1 ENHRY, CDR2 SYGVKD. The V and J ends lost 0 bases and 2 bases respectively, with 7 bases between them. This CDR3 is built from 14 residues. CDR3 in amino acids: CAISESTENYGYTF. The CDR3 DNA follows: TGTGCCATCAGTGAGTCGACGGAGAACTATGGCTACACCTTC.

Many counts were recorded for this clonotype. V is TRBV4-3 and J is TRBJ2-1; 9 nucleotides match TRBD2. Germline CDR1 and CDR2: LGHNA and YSLEER. This CDR3 comprises 18 residues. J gave up 2 bases and V 1 base, and 9 bases lay outside the gene matches. CDR3 protein: CASSQGLGERGAYNEQFF. In DNA, the CDR3 is TGCGCCAGCAGCCAAGGGCTTGGGGAGCGGGGGGCCTACAATGAGCAGTTCTTC.